These 30 T cell receptor beta chains share one sample of origin, sequenced in a study of blood T cell repertoires in COVID-19. The repertoire was sequenced with immunoSEQ multiplex PCR; TCRdb's copy has only in-frame clones and lacks some. The sample includes approximately 260,000 clones, about 80% of them seen just once. The sample taken for sequencing was peripheral blood. Every receptor here comes from a human donor in a cohort sampled during active COVID-19.

The rearrangement joins TRBV6-5 to TRBJ1-4, with TRBD1 identical over 9 bases. Germline V gene sequence: CDR1 MNHEY, CDR2 SVGAGI. The CDR3 runs 15 residues. V dropped 6 bases and J dropped 5; count of bases not matched to a gene: 7. The CDR3 is CASRPGQGRNEKLFF. The CDR3 DNA reads as TGTGCCAGCAGACCGGGACAGGGACGAAATGAAAAACTGTTTTTT.

Turning to this clone: This CDR3 is also generated by other DNA sequences in the sample. Here the CDR3 DNA reads TGTGCCAGCAGTTTAAGGGGTAACTATGGCTACACCTTC. It translates to CASSLRGNYGYTF. This chain links TRBV27 with TRBJ1-2; tentatively, D is TRBD1 (5 bases). The CDR3 sequence is 13 residues long. CDR1 MNHEY and CDR2 SMNVEV come from the germline V gene (reference sequence). V gave up 2 bases and J gave up 1 base, with 5 bases separating them.

The chain has TRBV2 and TRBJ1-1, with TRBD1 matching 10 bases. The CDR3 loop spans 13 amino acids. Unmatched junction bases numbered 1, after V lost 5 bases and J lost 4 bases. The V gene's germline CDR1 is SNHLY and CDR2 FYNNEI. CDR3 sequence: CASSWTGGTEAFF. Here the CDR3 DNA reads TGTGCCAGCAGTTGGACAGGGGGCACTGAAGCTTTCTTT.

This clone has only one observation. The gene calls are TRBV28 and TRBJ1-1; 7 bases align to TRBD1. The CDR3 runs to 14 residues. The V segment lost 4 bases and the J segment 4 bases; nucleotides outside the gene matches: 6. CDR1 is MDHEN and CDR2 is SYDVKM in the germline V gene. The CDR3 loop reads CASSSHRGATEAFF. DNA for the CDR3: TGTGCCAGCAGTTCCCACAGGGGAGCCACTGAAGCTTTCTTT.

The gene calls are TRBV10-2 and TRBJ2-1, with 8 positions matching TRBD2. The CDR3 is 17 residues long. Germline CDR1 and CDR2: WSHSY and SAAADI. V shed 4 bases, J shed 9 bases, and the junction held 17 bases outside the gene matches. CDR3 coding DNA: TGCGCCAGCAGTGGTCTCTCTAGCGGGTATCAAGGGGGTGAGCAGTTCTTC. Translated, it gives CASSGLSSGYQGGEQFF.

V usage is TRBV19 and J usage is TRBJ1-1; possibly TRBD1 for D (5 bases). CDR3 length equals 15 residues. V dropped 9 bases and J dropped 5 bases, with 22 bases sitting between them. From germline, CDR1 is LNHDA and CDR2 SQIVND (reference sequence). The CDR3: CASIRGAGGGTEAFF. As DNA, the CDR3 is TGTGCCAGCATTCGCGGTGCTGGGGGAGGGACTGAAGCTTTCTTT.

This rearrangement joins TRBV7-6 to TRBJ2-1; D may be TRBD2 (6 bases). Trimming removed 5 bases from V and 4 bases from J, with 15 bases in between. CDR3 length: 15 residues. CDR1 is SGHVS, CDR2 FNYEAQ, per germline. This CDR3 is CASSPLGEEYNEQFF. CDR3 sequence (DNA): TGTGCCAGCAGCCCCCTAGGGGAGGAATACAATGAGCAGTTCTTC. The full variable domain, rest sourced from reference TRBV7-6 and TRBJ2-1, is GAGVSQSPRYKVTKRGQDVALRCDPISGHVSLYWYRQALGQGPEFLTYFNYEAQQDKSGLPNDRFSAERPEGSISTLTIQRTEQRDSAMYRCASSPLGEEYNEQFFGPGTRLTVL.

This sequence joins TRBV5-1 and TRBJ2-7; TRBD1 aligns across 10 bases. CDR1 SGHRS and CDR2 YFSETQ come from the germline V gene. CDR3 length: 14 residues. The J segment lost 3 bases and the V segment lost 7 bases, leaving 7 bases of the junction unmatched. CDR3 in amino acids: CASRIGTGDYEQYF. CDR3 nucleotides: TGCGCCAGCCGGATCGGGACAGGGGACTACGAGCAGTACTTC.

The V call is TRBV19, the J call TRBJ2-1; D is perhaps TRBD1 (5 bases). Per germline, CDR1 LNHDA and CDR2 SQIVND (reference sequence). The CDR3 is 16 residues long. V lost 6 bases to trimming and J lost 0 bases, with 15 bases between them. DNA for the CDR3: TGTGCCAGTAGCAGTTGGGGCCAAAGCTCCTACAATGAGCAGTTCTTC. Translating gives CASSSWGQSSYNEQFF.

This rearrangement joins TRBV7-2 to TRBJ1-4; the D gene is possibly TRBD1 (6 bases). This CDR3 is 16 amino acids long. V was shortened by 5 bases and J by 5 bases, with 18 bases between the two germline ends. Germline CDR1 reads SGHTA; CDR2 reads FQGNSA. Here the CDR3 DNA reads TGTGCCAGCAGCGGTCTGGGGGGCGGGGGAAATGAAAAACTGTTTTTT. It specifies CASSGLGGGGNEKLFF.

The V gene is TRBV11-2, the J gene TRBJ2-7, with 7 bases that match TRBD1. This CDR3 is 12 amino acids long. V lost 6 bases, J lost 3 bases, and 2 bases stayed unmatched. Germline lookup yields CDR1 SGHAT and CDR2 FQNNGV. As DNA, the CDR3 is TGTGCCAGCAGAGCAGGGGGCTACGAGCAGTACTTC. Translation gives CASRAGGYEQYF.

The V call is TRBV5-6, the J call TRBJ1-6; D gene uncertain. Germline CDR1 is SGHDT and CDR2 is YYEEEE. This CDR3 spans 16 amino acids. The ends were cut back, 4 bases at V and 1 base at J, with 12 bases in the middle. CDR3 sequence: CASSRREASYNSPLHF. The CDR3 nucleotides are TGTGCCAGCAGCCGTAGGGAGGCTTCCTATAATTCACCCCTCCACTTT.

The genes are TRBV5-5 and TRBJ2-3; possible D gene TRBD1, 5 bases. Trimming removed 3 bases at V and 9 bases at J, with 14 bases between. The CDR3 extends over 13 amino acids. Germline CDR1 reads SGHKS; CDR2 reads YYEKEE (reference sequence). The DNA of the CDR3 is TGTGCCAGCAGCTCCACCGGAGCAGGGACGCAGTATTTT. Translated, it gives CASSSTGAGTQYF. Full variable domain (outside the CDR3, taken from reference TRBV5-5 and TRBJ2-3): DAGVTQSPTHLIKTRGQQVTLRCSPISGHKSVSWYQQVLGQGPQFIFQYYEKEERGRGNFPDRFSARQFPNYSSELNVNALLLGDSALYLCASSSTGAGTQYFGPGTRLTVL.

CDR3 in amino acids: CASSPPLAIEAFF. The CDR3 DNA follows: TGTGCCAGCTCACCACCACTAGCGATTGAAGCTTTCTTT. The genes are TRBV18 and TRBJ1-1; no definite D call. CDR1 and CDR2 (germline): KGHSH, LQKENI. The CDR3 totals 13 residues. Trimming removed 0 bases from V and 7 bases from J, with 9 bases in between. Full variable domain (outside the CDR3, taken from reference TRBV18 and TRBJ1-1): NAGVMQNPRHLVRRRGQEARLRCSPMKGHSHVYWYRQLPEEGLKFMVYLQKENIIDESGMPKERFSAEFPKEGPSILRIQQVVRGDSAAYFCASSPPLAIEAFFGQGTRLTVV.

On this clone: At one end, the junction sequence differs from germline, possibly due to a read error. V is TRBV7-9 and J is TRBJ2-1; TRBD2 aligns across 9 bases. Germline CDR1 and CDR2: SEHNR and FQNEAQ (reference sequence). This CDR3 is 16 amino acids long. CDR3 in amino acids: CASSLGGGASNNEQFF. The CDR3 DNA reads as TGTGCCAGCAGCTTAGGCGGGGGGGCCTCCAACAATGAGCAGTTCTTC.

The chain has TRBV7-2 and TRBJ1-2; D gene ambiguous. The CDR3 covers 13 residues. Germline CDR1 reads SGHTA; CDR2 reads FQGNSA. Trimming removed 2 bases from V and 0 bases from J, with 4 bases in between. The CDR3 loop reads CASSLQANYGYTF. CDR3 nucleotide sequence: TGTGCCAGCAGCTTACAGGCTAACTATGGCTACACCTTC.

Of note for this clone: The junction departs from germline at one end; a sequencing error may be responsible. The chain is built from TRBV19 and TRBJ1-2; TRBD1 agrees at 10 bases. Germline V lookup: CDR1 LNHDA, CDR2 SQIVND (reference sequence). The CDR3 covers 13 residues. This chain's CDR3 is CASSQGQGTQRAF. The CDR3 DNA reads TGTGCCAGTAGCCAGGGACAGGGGACCCAACGTGCCTTC. The complete variable domain, with remaining parts taken from reference TRBV19 and TRBJ1-2, reads DGGITQSPKYLFRKEGQNVTLSCEQNLNHDAMYWYRQDPGQGLRLIYYSQIVNDFQKGDIAEGYSVSREKKESFPLTVTSAQKNPTAFYLCASSQGQGTQRAFGSGTRLTVV.

This sequence joins TRBV10-2 and TRBJ1-5; 10 positions match TRBD1. V shed 10 bases, J shed 2 bases, and the junction held 14 bases outside the gene matches. CDR3 length equals 17 residues. The germline V gene encodes CDR1 WSHSY and CDR2 SAAADI. Written as DNA, the CDR3 is TGCGCCACCGACACCGGGACAGGGGAGACGGGCAATCAGCCCCAGCATTTT. This translates into CATDTGTGETGNQPQHF.

The V call is TRBV4-3, the J call TRBJ1-2; D remains unclear. The CDR3 runs 15 residues. The V gene lost 0 bases and the J gene lost 8 bases, with 16 bases spanning the gap. Germline assignment: CDR1 LGHNA and CDR2 YSLEER. The DNA of the CDR3 is TGCGCCAGCAGCCAAGATTCCGGGAACAGAGAAGGCTACACCTTC. Translation gives CASSQDSGNREGYTF.

For the CDR3, the DNA is TGCAGCGTTTTTCGCGGAGAGAGCTCCTACGAGCAGTACTTC. It yields the protein CSVFRGESSYEQYF. V and J are TRBV29-1 and TRBJ2-7; the D is unclear. CDR1 and CDR2 from the germline V gene are SQVTM and ANQGSEA. The CDR3 contains 14 residues. Trimming shortened V by 5 bases and J by 0 bases, and 14 bases separated the two germline ends.

The V call is TRBV5-8, the J call TRBJ2-1; the match to TRBD1 covers 8 bases. This CDR3 contains 14 residues. Germline loops: CDR1 SGHTS, CDR2 YDEGEE. After removal of 6 bases from V and 3 bases from J, the junction contained 5 bases not matched to a gene. CDR3 DNA: TGTGCCAGCACCTATGGGACAGGCTACAATGAGCAGTTCTTC. Translation: CASTYGTGYNEQFF. Full variable domain (remainder filled in from reference TRBV5-8 and TRBJ2-1): EAGVTQSPTHLIKTRGQQATLRCSPISGHTSVYWYQQALGLGLQFLLWYDEGEERNRGNFPPRFSGRQFPNYSSELNVNALELEDSALYLCASTYGTGYNEQFFGPGTRLTVL.

V usage is TRBV9 and J usage is TRBJ2-1; 10 nucleotides align to TRBD2. The CDR3 has 18 amino acids. Unmatched junction bases numbered 14, after V lost 1 base and J lost 7 bases. Germline V gene sequence: CDR1 SGDLS, CDR2 YYNGEE. Written as DNA, the CDR3 is TGTGCCAGCAGCGTAATCAGCGGGGGGGTAAAAGGTGGAAATGAGCAGTTCTTC. Its translation: CASSVISGGVKGGNEQFF. Using reference TRBV9 and TRBJ2-1 for the parts outside the CDR3, the full variable domain is DSGVTQTPKHLITATGQRVTLRCSPRSGDLSVYWYQQSLDQGLQFLIQYYNGEERAKGNILERFSAQQFPDLHSELNLSSLELGDSALYFCASSVISGGVKGGNEQFFGPGTRLTVL.

The table lists this clone with a count of one. V gene TRBV7-3 combines with J gene TRBJ2-1; the D is unclear. Trimming stripped 5 bases from V and 4 bases from J, with 9 bases between. The CDR3 has 13 amino acids. Germline lookup yields CDR1 SGHTA and CDR2 FQGTGA. The CDR3 loop is CASSPAQYNEQFF. CDR3 bases: TGTGCCAGCAGCCCCGCCCAGTACAATGAGCAGTTCTTC.

This chain links TRBV3-1 (or the pseudogene TRBV3-2) with TRBJ2-5; TRBD2 agrees at 7 bases. Germline assignment: CDR1 LGHDT and CDR2 YNNKEL (reference sequence). The V and J ends lost 4 bases and 4 bases, in that order; junction bases with no gene match: 6. CDR3 size: 14 residues. The chain's CDR3 is CASSPGLVTETQYF. Here the CDR3 DNA reads TGTGCCAGCAGCCCCGGACTAGTCACAGAGACCCAGTACTTC.

The chain joins TRBV9 to TRBJ2-6; D perhaps matches TRBD2 (5 bases). This CDR3 region has 15 residues. V was pared by 5 bases and J by 0 bases, with 9 bases between. Per germline, CDR1 SGDLS and CDR2 YYNGEE. DNA of the CDR3: TGTGCCAGCAGAGGTGACTACTCTGGGGCCAACGTCCTGACTTTC. Its translation: CASRGDYSGANVLTF.

The genes are TRBV5-4 and TRBJ2-1, with a possible D match to TRBD1 (6 bases). CDR1 and CDR2 from the germline V gene are SGHNT and YYREEE (reference sequence). The CDR3 has 16 residues. V shed 4 bases and J shed 1 base, with 15 bases lying between them. The CDR3 bases are TGTGCCAGCAGCCCCTTTACGACAGGTTCCTACAATGAGCAGTTCTTC. As protein: CASSPFTTGSYNEQFF. Using reference TRBV5-4 and TRBJ2-1 for the parts outside the CDR3, the full variable domain is ETGVTQSPTHLIKTRGQQVTLRCSSQSGHNTVSWYQQALGQGPQFIFQYYREEENGRGNFPPRFSGLQFPNYSSELNVNALELDDSALYLCASSPFTTGSYNEQFFGPGTRLTVL.

This chain links TRBV28 with TRBJ1-1; D unresolved. The CDR3 is 11 residues long. V was pared by 9 bases and J by 0 bases, with 5 bases between. The germline V gene has CDR1 MDHEN and CDR2 SYDVKM. DNA of the CDR3: TGTGCCAGTGTCTTGAACACTGAAGCTTTCTTT. It specifies CASVLNTEAFF.

This clone was counted at least ten times. This chain links TRBV29-1 with TRBJ1-6, with 7 bases fitting TRBD1. The CDR3 extends over 13 amino acids. Germline assignment: CDR1 SQVTM and CDR2 ANQGSEA. Trimming cost V 4 bases and J 10 bases; bases outside gene matches: 7. The CDR3 reads CSVVTGDGSPLHF. The CDR3 DNA reads TGCAGCGTTGTAACAGGGGACGGGTCACCCCTCCACTTT.

V gene TRBV10-2 combines with J gene TRBJ2-7, with D perhaps TRBD2 (6 bases). V was clipped by 4 bases and J by 5 bases, with 15 bases between them. Germline V gene data show CDR1 as WSHSY and CDR2 as SAAADI. CDR3 length equals 14 residues. The CDR3 bases are TGCGCCAGCAGTGTGCGGGGCCCTAACCACGAGCAGTACTTC. Its protein is CASSVRGPNHEQYF.

The chain couples TRBV7-2 to TRBJ2-5; possibly TRBD1 for D (5 bases). Trimming shortened V by 0 bases and J by 5 bases, and 10 bases separated the two germline ends. Germline-derived CDR1 and CDR2 are SGHTA and FQGNSA. The CDR3 runs 14 residues. In DNA form, the CDR3 reads TGTGCCAGCAGCTTAGCGGGGCTAGGGGAGACCCAGTACTTC. This encodes CASSLAGLGETQYF.